The 3 T cell receptor beta chains below were found in one sample sequenced in a study of monozygotic twins with inflammatory bowel disease. Each CDR3 protein gets one entry in TCRdb, which reprocessed the 5' RACE reads and gives no DNA. Its table lists over 100,000 distinct CDR3 sequences. The sequenced material came from blood. These receptors came from a human donor with ulcerative colitis or Crohn's disease, or a healthy co-twin of an affected twin (not recorded which).

V gene TRBV29-1 combines with J gene TRBJ2-6. Per germline, CDR1 SQVTM and CDR2 ANQGSEA. The CDR3 runs 14 residues. The CDR3 loop is CSAWATAGANVLTF.

CDR3 region: CASSLYSGDEQFF. This chain uses TRBV7-3 with TRBJ2-1; TCRdb names TRBD1, which stays unverified in the absence of DNA. The CDR3 totals 13 residues. CDR1 is SGHTA and CDR2 is FQGTGA in the germline V gene. The complete variable domain, with remaining parts taken from reference TRBV7-3 and TRBJ2-1, reads GAGVSQTPSNKVTEKGKYVELRCDPISGHTALYWYRQSLGQGPEFLIYFQGTGAADDSGLPNDRFFAVRPEGSVSTLKIQRTERGDSAVYLCASSLYSGDEQFFGPGTRLTVL.

The chain employs TRBV20-1 and TRBJ2-5; the D gene TCRdb calls, TRBD2, cannot be checked with no DNA. The germline CDR1 and CDR2 sequences are DFQATT and SNEGSKA (reference sequence). This CDR3 has 20 residues. CDR3 sequence reads: CSARGSKRTVEPSGKETQYF.